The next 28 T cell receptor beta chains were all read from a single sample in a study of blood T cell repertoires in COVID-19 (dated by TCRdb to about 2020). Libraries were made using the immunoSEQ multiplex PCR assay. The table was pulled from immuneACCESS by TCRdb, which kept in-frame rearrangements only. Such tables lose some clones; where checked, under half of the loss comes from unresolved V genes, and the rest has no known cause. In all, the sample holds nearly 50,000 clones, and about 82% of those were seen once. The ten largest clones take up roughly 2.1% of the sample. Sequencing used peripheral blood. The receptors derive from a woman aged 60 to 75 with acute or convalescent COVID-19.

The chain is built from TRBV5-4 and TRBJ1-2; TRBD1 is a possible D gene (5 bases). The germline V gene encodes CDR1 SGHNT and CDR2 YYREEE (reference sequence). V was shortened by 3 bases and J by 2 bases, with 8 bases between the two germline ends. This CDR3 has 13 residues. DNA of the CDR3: TGTGCCAGCAGCTCAGGACACAACTATGGCTACACCTTC. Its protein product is CASSSGHNYGYTF.

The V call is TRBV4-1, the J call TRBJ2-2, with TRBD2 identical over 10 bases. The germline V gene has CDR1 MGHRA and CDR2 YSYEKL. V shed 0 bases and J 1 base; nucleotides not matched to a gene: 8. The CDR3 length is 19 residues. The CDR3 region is CASSQDRASGGLNTGELFF. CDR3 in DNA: TGCGCCAGCAGCCAAGATCGCGCTAGCGGGGGCCTGAACACCGGGGAGCTGTTTTTT.

The CDR3 DNA reads TGTGCCAGCAGTCTCCCCGGGACAGCTAATGAAAAACTGTTTTTT. Translated: CASSLPGTANEKLFF. The V and J genes are TRBV28 and TRBJ1-4; the match to TRBD1 covers 7 bases. CDR1 and CDR2 from the germline V gene are MDHEN and SYDVKM. CDR3 size: 15 residues. The V and J ends lost 5 bases and 3 bases, in that order; junction bases with no gene match: 6.

CDR3 DNA: TGTGCCACCAGCAGTGACCGGGACAGGGGGTTCGAGCAGTACTTC. This codes for CATSSDRDRGFEQYF. V and J are TRBV15 and TRBJ2-7; TRBD1 aligns across 11 bases. Losses at the gene ends were 3 bases for V and 6 bases for J; bases not matched to a gene: 7. CDR1 is LNHNV, CDR2 YYDKDF, per germline (reference sequence). The CDR3 contains 15 residues.

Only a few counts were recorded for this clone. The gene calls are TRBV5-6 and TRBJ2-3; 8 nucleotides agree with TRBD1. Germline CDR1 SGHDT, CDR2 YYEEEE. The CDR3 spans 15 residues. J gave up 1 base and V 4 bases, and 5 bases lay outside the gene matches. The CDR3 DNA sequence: TGTGCCAGCAGCGCCAGGGGGCTGGGCACAGATACGCAGTATTTT. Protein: CASSARGLGTDTQYF.

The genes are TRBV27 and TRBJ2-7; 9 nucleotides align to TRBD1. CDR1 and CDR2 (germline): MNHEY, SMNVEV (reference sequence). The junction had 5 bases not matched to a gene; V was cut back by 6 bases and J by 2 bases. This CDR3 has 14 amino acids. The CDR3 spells CASRIGQGTYEQYF. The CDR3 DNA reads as TGTGCCAGCAGGATAGGACAGGGGACCTACGAGCAGTACTTC.

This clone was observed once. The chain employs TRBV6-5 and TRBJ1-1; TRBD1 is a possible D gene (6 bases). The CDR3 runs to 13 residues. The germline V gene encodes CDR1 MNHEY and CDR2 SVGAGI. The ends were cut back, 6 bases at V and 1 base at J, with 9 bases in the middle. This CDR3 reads CASRLQGNTEAFF. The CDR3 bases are TGTGCCAGCAGACTACAGGGGAACACTGAAGCTTTCTTT.

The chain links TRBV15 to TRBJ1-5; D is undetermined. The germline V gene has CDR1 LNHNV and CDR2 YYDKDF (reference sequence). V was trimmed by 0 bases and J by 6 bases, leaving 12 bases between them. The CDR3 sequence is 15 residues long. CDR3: CATSRDQTIFQPQHF. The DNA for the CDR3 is TGTGCCACCAGCAGAGATCAGACAATTTTTCAGCCCCAGCATTTT.

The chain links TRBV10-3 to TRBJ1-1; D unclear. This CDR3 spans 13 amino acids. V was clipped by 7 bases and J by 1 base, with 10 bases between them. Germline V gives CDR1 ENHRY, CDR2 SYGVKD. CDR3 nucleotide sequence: TGTGCCATCACCCAGAGGGAGAACACTGAAGCTTTCTTT. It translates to CAITQRENTEAFF.

The CDR3 sequence: CASSLGGRGEQYF. The CDR3 DNA follows: TGTGCCAGCAGCTTAGGGGGCCGGGGGGAGCAGTACTTC. This chain links TRBV11-2 with TRBJ2-7, with D maybe TRBD2 (6 bases). The CDR3 is 13 amino acids. Germline CDR1 reads SGHAT; CDR2 reads FQNNGV. The V end lost 1 base, the J end lost 7 bases, and 11 bases lay between the germline ends.

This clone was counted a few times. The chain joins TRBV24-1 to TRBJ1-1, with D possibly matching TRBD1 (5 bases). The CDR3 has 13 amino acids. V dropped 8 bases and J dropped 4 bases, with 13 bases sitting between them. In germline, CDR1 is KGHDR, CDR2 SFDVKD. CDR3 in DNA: TGTGCCACCATCAACCAGGGAGGCACTGAAGCTTTCTTT. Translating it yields CATINQGGTEAFF.

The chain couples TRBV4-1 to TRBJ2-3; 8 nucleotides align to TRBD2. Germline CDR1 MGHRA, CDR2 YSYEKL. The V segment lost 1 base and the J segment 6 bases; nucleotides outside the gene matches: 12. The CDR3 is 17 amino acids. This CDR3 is CASSQAPGLGVADTQYF. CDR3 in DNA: TGCGCCAGCAGCCAAGCCCCGGGACTAGGGGTCGCGGATACGCAGTATTTT.

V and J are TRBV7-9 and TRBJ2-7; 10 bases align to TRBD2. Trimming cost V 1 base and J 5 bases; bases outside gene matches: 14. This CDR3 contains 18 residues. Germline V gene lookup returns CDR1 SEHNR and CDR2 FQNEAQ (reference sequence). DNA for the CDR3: TGTGCCAGCAGCTTAGTAGGTTGGTCGGGACTAGCGTCCCACGAGCAGTACTTC. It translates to CASSLVGWSGLASHEQYF.

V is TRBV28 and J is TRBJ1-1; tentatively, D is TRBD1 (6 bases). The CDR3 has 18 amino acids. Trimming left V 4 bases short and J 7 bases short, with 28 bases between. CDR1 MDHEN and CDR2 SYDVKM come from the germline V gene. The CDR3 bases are TGTGCCAGCAGTTCATGGGGTAGGGGCAGGGGAGTGGGGATTGAAGCTTTCTTT. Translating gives CASSSWGRGRGVGIEAFF.

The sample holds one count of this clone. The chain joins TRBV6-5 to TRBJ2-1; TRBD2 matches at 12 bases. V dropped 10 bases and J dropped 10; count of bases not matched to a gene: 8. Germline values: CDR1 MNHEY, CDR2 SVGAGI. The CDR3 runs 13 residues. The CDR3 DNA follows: TGTGCCACGGCTCTAGCGGGAGGGATAGAGCAGTTCTTC. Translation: CATALAGGIEQFF.

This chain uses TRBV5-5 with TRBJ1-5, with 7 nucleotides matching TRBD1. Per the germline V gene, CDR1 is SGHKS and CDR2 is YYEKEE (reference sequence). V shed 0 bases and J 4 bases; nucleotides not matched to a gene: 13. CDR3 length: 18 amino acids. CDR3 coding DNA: TGTGCCAGCAGCTTGGTGGAGGGTCGACAGGGACCAAATCAGCCCCAGCATTTT. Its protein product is CASSLVEGRQGPNQPQHF. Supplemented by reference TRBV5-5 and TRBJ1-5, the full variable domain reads DAGVTQSPTHLIKTRGQQVTLRCSPISGHKSVSWYQQVLGQGPQFIFQYYEKEERGRGNFPDRFSARQFPNYSSELNVNALLLGDSALYLCASSLVEGRQGPNQPQHFGDGTRLSIL.

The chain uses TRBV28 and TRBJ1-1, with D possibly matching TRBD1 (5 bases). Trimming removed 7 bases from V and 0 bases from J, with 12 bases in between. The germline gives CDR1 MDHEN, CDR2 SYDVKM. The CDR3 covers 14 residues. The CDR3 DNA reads TGTGCCAGCATCCCCGGGGGGATGAACACTGAAGCTTTCTTT. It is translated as CASIPGGMNTEAFF.

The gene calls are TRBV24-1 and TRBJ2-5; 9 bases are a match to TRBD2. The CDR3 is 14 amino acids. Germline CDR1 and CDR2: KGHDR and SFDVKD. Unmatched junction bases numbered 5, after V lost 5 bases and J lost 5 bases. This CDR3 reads CATSGASGTETQYF. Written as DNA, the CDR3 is TGTGCCACCAGTGGGGCTAGCGGGACGGAGACCCAGTACTTC.

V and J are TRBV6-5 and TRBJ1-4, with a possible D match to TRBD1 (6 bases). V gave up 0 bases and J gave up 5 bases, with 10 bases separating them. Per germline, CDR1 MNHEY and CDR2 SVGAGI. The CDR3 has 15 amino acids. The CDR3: CASSYSRQGNEKLFF. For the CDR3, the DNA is TGTGCCAGCAGTTACTCGAGGCAGGGGAATGAAAAACTGTTTTTT.

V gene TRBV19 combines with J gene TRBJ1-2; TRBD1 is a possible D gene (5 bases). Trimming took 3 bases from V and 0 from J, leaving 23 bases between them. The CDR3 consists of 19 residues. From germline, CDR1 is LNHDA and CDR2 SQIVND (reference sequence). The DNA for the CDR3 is TGTGCCAGTAGTATGGGGGGAGGGCTTGGCACGGGACCTAACTATGGCTACACCTTC. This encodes CASSMGGGLGTGPNYGYTF.

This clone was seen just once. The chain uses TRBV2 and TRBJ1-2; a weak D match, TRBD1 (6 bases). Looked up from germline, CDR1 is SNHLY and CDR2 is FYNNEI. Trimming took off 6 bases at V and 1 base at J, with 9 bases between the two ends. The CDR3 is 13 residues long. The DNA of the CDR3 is TGTGCCAGCAGCTACAGGGATAACTATGGCTACACCTTC. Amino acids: CASSYRDNYGYTF.

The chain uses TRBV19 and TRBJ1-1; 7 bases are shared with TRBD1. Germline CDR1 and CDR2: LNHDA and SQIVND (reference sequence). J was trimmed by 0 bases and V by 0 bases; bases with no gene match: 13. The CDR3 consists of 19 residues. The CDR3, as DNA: TGTGCCAGTAGTATAGAATCGACAGGGCGGAGGGGTCTGAACACTGAAGCTTTCTTT. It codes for CASSIESTGRRGLNTEAFF.

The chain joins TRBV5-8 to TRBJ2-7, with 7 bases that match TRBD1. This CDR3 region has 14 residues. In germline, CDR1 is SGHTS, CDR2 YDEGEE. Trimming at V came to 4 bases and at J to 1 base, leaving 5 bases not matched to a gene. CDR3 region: CASSPGTDSYEQYF. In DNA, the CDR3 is TGTGCCAGCAGCCCCGGGACAGATTCCTACGAGCAGTACTTC.

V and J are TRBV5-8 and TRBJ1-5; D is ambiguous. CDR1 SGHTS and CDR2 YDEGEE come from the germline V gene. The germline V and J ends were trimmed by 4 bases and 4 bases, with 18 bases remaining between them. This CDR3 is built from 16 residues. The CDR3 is CASSAGAPTGNQPQHF. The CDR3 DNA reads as TGTGCCAGCAGCGCCGGAGCCCCGACTGGGAATCAGCCCCAGCATTTT.

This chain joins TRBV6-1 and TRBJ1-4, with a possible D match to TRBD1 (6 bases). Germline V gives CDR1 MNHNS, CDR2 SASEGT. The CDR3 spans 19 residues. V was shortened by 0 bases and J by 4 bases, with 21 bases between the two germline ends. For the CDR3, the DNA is TGTGCCAGCAGTGAAGCCTTGGGCTTCGGGGGGCAAAATAATGAAAAACTGTTTTTT. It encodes CASSEALGFGGQNNEKLFF.

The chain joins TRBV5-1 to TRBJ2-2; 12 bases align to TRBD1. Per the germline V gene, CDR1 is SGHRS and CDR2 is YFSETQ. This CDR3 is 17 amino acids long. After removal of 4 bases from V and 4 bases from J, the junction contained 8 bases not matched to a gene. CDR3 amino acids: CASSLRDRGLITGELFF. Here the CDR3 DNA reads TGCGCCAGCAGCCTCCGGGACAGGGGGCTTATCACCGGGGAGCTGTTTTTT.

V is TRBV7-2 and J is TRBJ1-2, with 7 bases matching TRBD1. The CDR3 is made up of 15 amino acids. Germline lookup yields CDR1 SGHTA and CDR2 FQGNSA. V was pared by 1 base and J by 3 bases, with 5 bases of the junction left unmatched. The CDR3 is CASSLGAGGHYGYTF. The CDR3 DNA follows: TGTGCCAGCAGCTTAGGGGCAGGGGGACACTATGGCTACACCTTC.

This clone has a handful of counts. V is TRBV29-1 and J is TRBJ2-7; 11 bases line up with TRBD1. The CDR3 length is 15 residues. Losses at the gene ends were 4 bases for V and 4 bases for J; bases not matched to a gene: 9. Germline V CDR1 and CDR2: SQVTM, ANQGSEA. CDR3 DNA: TGCAGCGTTGTCGGACTGGACAGGGGGCAATACGAGCAGTACTTC. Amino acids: CSVVGLDRGQYEQYF.